The 15 T cell receptor beta chains presented below share a single source sample, sequenced in a study of OX40 agonist ivuxolimab in advanced cancers. Library preparation employed the immunoSEQ multiplex PCR assay. Not all clones reach the TCRdb copy of this immuneACCESS table, which keeps in-frame sequences only. Checked studies attribute under half of the gap to unresolved V genes and leave the rest unexplained. This sample comprises approximately 45,000 clones, 75% to 90% of them detected only once. The ten most abundant clones make up 15% of the sample. This specimen consisted of CD4+ or CD8+ T cells sorted from blood, obtained in a trial of the OX40 agonist ivuxolimab. The receptors were gathered from an adult with an advanced solid tumor such as melanoma, head and neck, liver or kidney cancer.

The chain couples TRBV9 to TRBJ1-2; D possibly corresponds to TRBD1 (6 bases). This CDR3 spans 12 amino acids. CDR1 and CDR2 (germline): SGDLS, YYNGEE. Trimming shortened V by 4 bases and J by 10 bases, and 14 bases separated the two germline ends. CDR3 nucleotides: TGTGCCAGCAGCCCGAGGGACACAGACTACACCTTC. Its translation is CASSPRDTDYTF.

The J gene is TRBJ2-4, the V gene TRBV15, with a weak D call TRBD2 (5 bases). The V gene lost 5 bases and the J gene lost 2 bases, with 16 bases spanning the gap. Germline V gene lookup returns CDR1 LNHNV and CDR2 YYDKDF (reference sequence). CDR3 length: 16 residues. Here the CDR3 DNA reads TGTGCCACCAGCCCCCCCGCCAGAGGGACCAAAAACATTCAGTACTTC. As protein: CATSPPARGTKNIQYF. Complete variable domain (other parts from reference TRBV15 and TRBJ2-4): DAMVIQNPRYQVTQFGKPVTLSCSQTLNHNVMYWYQQKSSQAPKLLFHYYDKDFNNEADTPDNFQSRRPNTSFCFLDIRSPGLGDTAMYLCATSPPARGTKNIQYFGAGTRLSVL.

The rearrangement uses TRBV28 and TRBJ1-1; D is uncertain. This CDR3 contains 15 residues. V dropped 6 bases and J dropped 6 bases, with 20 bases sitting between them. Germline CDR1 and CDR2: MDHEN and SYDVKM. The CDR3 sequence: CASSPRKGFISEAFF. In DNA form, the CDR3 reads TGTGCCAGCAGCCCTAGGAAGGGATTCATCTCTGAAGCTTTCTTT.

This clone was seen a single time. The V call is TRBV5-1, the J call TRBJ2-1; TRBD2 is a possible D gene (6 bases). Per germline, CDR1 SGHRS and CDR2 YFSETQ. This CDR3 region has 15 residues. V lost 0 bases and J lost 3, with 10 bases in between. The CDR3: CASSLGGGIYNEQFF. The CDR3 DNA follows: TGCGCCAGCAGCTTGGGGGGCGGGATCTACAATGAGCAGTTCTTC.

The chain employs TRBV7-3 and TRBJ2-3, with 11 bases identical to TRBD2. The CDR3 covers 17 residues. V shed 1 base, J shed 1 base, and the junction held 4 bases outside the gene matches. Germline assignment: CDR1 SGHTA and CDR2 FQGTGA. The CDR3 bases are TGTGCCAGCAGCTTAATTGGGGGACTAGCGGGCACAGATACGCAGTATTTT. This sequence encodes CASSLIGGLAGTDTQYF.

A remark on this clone: This sample includes further DNA sequences coding for the same CDR3. V usage is TRBV11-2 and J usage is TRBJ1-1; D unclear. The CDR3 consists of 13 residues. V was cut by 3 bases and J by 2 bases, with 7 bases left in between. Germline lookup yields CDR1 SGHAT and CDR2 FQNNGV. The CDR3 DNA is TGTGCCAGCAGCTTTGGGTTAAACACTGAAGCTTTCTTT. This codes for CASSFGLNTEAFF.

The V gene is TRBV7-6, the J gene TRBJ1-6, with TRBD1 matching over 9 bases. The germline V gene has CDR1 SGHVS and CDR2 FNYEAQ. This CDR3 has 16 residues. The ends lost 0 bases at V and 7 bases at J; junction bases unmatched: 4. The CDR3 loop reads CASSLAGTGRNSPLHF. CDR3 nucleotides: TGTGCCAGCAGCTTAGCAGGGACAGGGAGAAATTCACCCCTCCACTTT.

The V gene is TRBV7-2, the J gene TRBJ2-3; D tentatively reads TRBD1 or TRBD2 (6 bases each). Germline loops: CDR1 SGHTA, CDR2 FQGNSA. V lost 8 bases to trimming and J lost 4 bases, with 13 bases between them. CDR3 length: 13 residues. CDR3 nucleotides: TGTGCCAGCGGCTGGGGGGCCGCAGATACGCAGTATTTT. Translated, it gives CASGWGAADTQYF. The full variable domain, rest sourced from reference TRBV7-2 and TRBJ2-3, is GAGVSQSPSNKVTEKGKDVELRCDPISGHTALYWYRQSLGQGLEFLIYFQGNSAPDKSGLPSDRFSAERTGGSVSTLTIQRTQQEDSAVYLCASGWGAADTQYFGPGTRLTVL.

The chain combines TRBV28 with TRBJ2-7; D is undetermined. Trimming stripped 5 bases from V and 2 bases from J, with 19 bases between. Germline assignment: CDR1 MDHEN and CDR2 SYDVKM. The CDR3 extends over 16 amino acids. In DNA form, the CDR3 reads TGTGCCAGCAGTCCGCCGACCCGATATGGGACCTACGAGCAGTACTTC. Its translation is CASSPPTRYGTYEQYF. The full variable domain, completed using reference TRBV28 and TRBJ2-7, is DVKVTQSSRYLVKRTGEKVFLECVQDMDHENMFWYRQDPGLGLRLIYFSYDVKMKEKGDIPEGYSVSREKKERFSLILESASTNQTSMYLCASSPPTRYGTYEQYFGPGTRLTVT.

The chain links TRBV10-1 to TRBJ2-2; D unclear. V dropped 0 bases and J dropped 7 bases, with 3 bases sitting between them. This CDR3 has 12 residues. CDR1 WNHNN and CDR2 SYGVQD come from the germline V gene (reference sequence). CDR3 nucleotide sequence: TGCGCCAGCAGTGAGTCTTTCGGGGAGCTGTTTTTT. As protein: CASSESFGELFF.

This clone is a singleton in its sample. CDR3 amino acids: CASRGGPTEAFF. CDR3 coding DNA: TGTGCCAGCAGGGGGGGGCCGACTGAAGCTTTCTTT. The chain uses TRBV28 and TRBJ1-1, with D perhaps matching TRBD1 (6 bases). The V end lost 6 bases, the J end lost 5 bases, and 10 bases lay between the germline ends. CDR3 length: 12 amino acids. Germline V lookup: CDR1 MDHEN, CDR2 SYDVKM.

In this sample, this clone turned up a few times. The V call is TRBV29-1, the J call TRBJ1-1; D is ambiguous. Trimming took off 3 bases at V and 6 bases at J, with 11 bases between the two ends. This CDR3 is built from 12 residues. The germline gives CDR1 SQVTM, CDR2 ANQGSEA. As DNA, the CDR3 is TGCAGCGTTGATCTGGGGATGCCTGAAGCTTTCTTT. Translation gives CSVDLGMPEAFF.

The chain links TRBV27 to TRBJ1-5; D ambiguous. This CDR3 is 13 amino acids long. Germline loops: CDR1 MNHEY, CDR2 SMNVEV (reference sequence). The CDR3 sequence: CVTSEFSNQPQHF. In nucleotides, the CDR3 is TGTGTCACATCGGAGTTTTCCAATCAGCCCCAGCATTTT.

The chain combines TRBV10-2 with TRBJ2-7; no definite D call. Germline CDR1 and CDR2: WSHSY and SAAADI. This CDR3 is built from 15 residues. Deletions cut 7 bases from V and 4 bases from J, with 20 bases between. Here the CDR3 DNA reads TGCGCCAGCACCCCTGAGTGGATCCATGAGTACGAGCAGTACGTC. It is translated as CASTPEWIHEYEQYV.

This chain links TRBV7-9 with TRBJ2-7; D perhaps matches TRBD1 (5 bases). The CDR3 runs 12 residues. Germline V gene sequence: CDR1 SEHNR, CDR2 FQNEAQ (reference sequence). Between the trimmed V and J ends, which lost 4 bases and 4 bases, there was a span of 8 bases. The CDR3 here is CASSSTAYEQYF. CDR3 in DNA: TGTGCCAGCAGCTCGACAGCTTACGAGCAGTACTTC.